This T cell receptor beta chain was captured by sequencing in a study of cytomegalovirus exposure and HLA in healthy donors. General study points: Exclusion as indistinguishable affected some V segments, including TRBV6-2 and TRBV6-3. According to reports, the classifier identified cytomegalovirus status with high specificity and sensitivity.

PCR used 60 Vbeta primers and 13 Jbeta primers. Clones were read by immunoSEQ multiplex PCR, and TCRdb kept only the in-frame ones, dropping some. The sample includes around 130,000 clones, roughly three fifths of them seen just once. V dropped 5 bases and J dropped 10; count of bases not matched to a gene: 7. Germline CDR1 SGHRS, CDR2 YFSETQ. The CDR3 runs 12 residues. Regarding this clone: Its cognate antigen is unknown.

This TCR derives from a male donor in good health and CMV-seronegative. The chain is built from TRBV5-1 and TRBJ1-2; 8 bases line up with TRBD1. Sequenced sample: PBMCs. This chain's CDR3 is CASSPGGPLYTF. The CDR3 bases are TGCGCCAGCAGTCCAGGGGGCCCACTCTACACCTTC.